This T cell receptor (beta chain) derives from a study of blood T cell repertoires in COVID-19. Study-level background: Whether acute or convalescent, the COVID-19 samples came from the United States, Italy and Spain. From T cells, B-cell-depleted T cells, or PBMCs came the material, which was cDNA or gDNA.

Germline CDR1 and CDR2: MDHEN and SYDVKM. CDR3 size: 14 residues. V lost 7 bases, J lost 1 base, and 4 bases stayed unmatched. Study processing details: For nucleated cells, counts were estimated from reference gene primer amplification. Only in-frame clones appear in the TCRdb table, and some are missing; sequencing was by immunoSEQ multiplex PCR. Clonal size and the V and J genes are those of that table, whereas D and trimming came from the DNA. This table holds about 180,000 clones, roughly 82% found once. The chain uses TRBV28 and TRBJ1-2, with 9 positions matching TRBD1. This TCR was recovered from a woman in her seventies with acute or convalescent COVID-19. Material for sequencing was peripheral blood. This CDR3 reads CASIGTGSNYGYTF. The CDR3 DNA reads TGTGCCAGCATCGGGACAGGGAGTAACTATGGCTACACCTTC.